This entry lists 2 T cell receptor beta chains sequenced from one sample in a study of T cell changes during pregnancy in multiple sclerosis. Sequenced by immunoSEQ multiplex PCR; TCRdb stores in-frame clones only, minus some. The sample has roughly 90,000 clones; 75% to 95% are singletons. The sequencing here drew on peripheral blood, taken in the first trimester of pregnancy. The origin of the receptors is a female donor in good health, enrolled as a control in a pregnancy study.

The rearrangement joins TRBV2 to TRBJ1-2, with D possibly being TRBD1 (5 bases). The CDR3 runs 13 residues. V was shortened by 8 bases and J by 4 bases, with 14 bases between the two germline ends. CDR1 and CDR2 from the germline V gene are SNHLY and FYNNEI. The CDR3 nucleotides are TGTGCCAGCGGCACAGGATCGGGCTATGGCTACACCTTC. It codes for CASGTGSGYGYTF. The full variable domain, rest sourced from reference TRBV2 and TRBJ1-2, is EPEVTQTPSHQVTQMGQEVILRCVPISNHLYFYWYRQILGQKVEFLVSFYNNEISEKSEIFDDQFSVERPDGSNFTLKIRSTKLEDSAMYFCASGTGSGYGYTFGSGTRLTVV.

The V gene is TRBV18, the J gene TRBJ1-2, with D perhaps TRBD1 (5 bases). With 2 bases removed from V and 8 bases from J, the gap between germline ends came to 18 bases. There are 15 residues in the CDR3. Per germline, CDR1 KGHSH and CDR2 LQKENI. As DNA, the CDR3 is TGTGCCAGCTCACCAACGGCGGGGGTCTCTCCCGGCTACACCTTC. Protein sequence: CASSPTAGVSPGYTF.